A single sample gave rise to the 18 T cell receptor beta chains below, sequenced in a study of blood T cell repertoires in COVID-19. Repertoires were generated with immunoSEQ multiplex PCR, while TCRdb's copy carries only in-frame clones and drops some. The data hold 400,000 or so clones, with roughly 91% observed a single time. The sequenced material came from PBMCs or T cells enriched from blood (not recorded which). The receptors originated from a man aged 18 to 35 who had recovered from COVID-19.

The V gene is TRBV12-3 or TRBV12-4, the J gene TRBJ1-1; D ambiguous. CDR3 length equals 12 residues. V gave up 5 bases and J gave up 0 bases, with 4 bases separating them. Here the CDR3 DNA reads TGTGCCAGCAGTCAGGTGAACACTGAAGCTTTCTTT. Translation: CASSQVNTEAFF.

The chain uses TRBV7-6 and TRBJ2-1, with TRBD1 identical over 8 bases. CDR3 length: 17 residues. The germline V gene has CDR1 SGHVS and CDR2 FNYEAQ. V lost 1 base, J lost 0 bases, and 5 bases stayed unmatched. The CDR3 loop is CASSLDRGTLSYNEQFF. CDR3 bases: TGTGCCAGCAGCTTAGACAGGGGGACCCTCTCCTACAATGAGCAGTTCTTC.

The chain uses TRBV2 and TRBJ2-2; 8 bases are shared with TRBD2. The V segment lost 7 bases and the J segment 5 bases; nucleotides outside the gene matches: 6. Germline lookup yields CDR1 SNHLY and CDR2 FYNNEI. This CDR3 has 14 residues. CDR3: CASTAGGRTGELFF. In DNA form, the CDR3 reads TGTGCCAGCACTGCGGGAGGACGGACCGGGGAGCTGTTTTTT. Supplemented by reference TRBV2 and TRBJ2-2, the full variable domain reads EPEVTQTPSHQVTQMGQEVILRCVPISNHLYFYWYRQILGQKVEFLVSFYNNEISEKSEIFDDQFSVERPDGSNFTLKIRSTKLEDSAMYFCASTAGGRTGELFFGEGSRLTVL.

V gene TRBV4-1 combines with J gene TRBJ2-1, with TRBD2 matching over 9 bases. The trim removed 1 base at V and 8 bases at J, leaving 9 bases unmatched. In germline, CDR1 is MGHRA, CDR2 YSYEKL. The CDR3 length is 16 residues. CDR3 sequence: CASSQVRLADADEQFF. CDR3 nucleotide sequence: TGCGCCAGCAGCCAAGTAAGACTAGCGGACGCCGATGAGCAGTTCTTC.

The chain has TRBV2 and TRBJ2-5, with TRBD1 identical over 12 bases. Unmatched junction bases numbered 11, after V lost 7 bases and J lost 5 bases. CDR1 and CDR2 (germline): SNHLY, FYNNEI. The CDR3 runs to 16 residues. CDR3 DNA: TGTGCCAGCAATCGGGACAGGGGGCGAGTTTTTGAGACCCAGTACTTC. Amino acid sequence: CASNRDRGRVFETQYF.

V and J are TRBV9 and TRBJ2-1; 16 bases align to TRBD2. J was trimmed by 8 bases and V by 4 bases; bases with no gene match: 9. The CDR3 length is 17 residues. The V gene's germline CDR1 is SGDLS and CDR2 YYNGEE. The CDR3 DNA is TGTGCCAGCAGCTCCCTTCCGGGACTAGCGGGGGGGCATGAGCAGTTCTTC. Translated, it gives CASSSLPGLAGGHEQFF.

This clone has more than one count but fewer than ten. The genes are TRBV7-9 and TRBJ1-3; D uncertain. Germline V gene sequence: CDR1 SEHNR, CDR2 FQNEAQ (reference sequence). With 8 bases removed from V and 0 bases from J, the gap between germline ends came to 11 bases. The CDR3 has 14 amino acids. CDR3 coding DNA: TGTGCCAGCGTGACGGGAGTCTCTGGAAACACCATATATTTT. The encoded protein is CASVTGVSGNTIYF.

The DNA for the CDR3 is TGTGCCATTCAGGACAGGGGCCACGAGCAGTACTTC. Translating it yields CAIQDRGHEQYF. The chain employs TRBV10-3 and TRBJ2-7; 9 positions agree with TRBD1. The V gene's germline CDR1 is ENHRY and CDR2 SYGVKD. Trimming took 9 bases from V and 5 from J; bases not matched to a gene: 5. This CDR3 is built from 12 residues.

The rearrangement uses TRBV15 and TRBJ2-7; 14 nucleotides align to TRBD2. CDR3 length: 16 residues. CDR1 and CDR2 from the germline V gene are LNHNV and YYDKDF (reference sequence). V lost 4 bases and J lost 6; bases outside the gene matches: 8. The CDR3 here is CATSKARGTSGSEQYF. The CDR3 nucleotides read TGTGCCACCAGCAAAGCTAGGGGGACTAGCGGGAGCGAGCAGTACTTC.

The V call is TRBV28, the J call TRBJ1-3, with D perhaps matching TRBD1 (6 bases). Trimming stripped 7 bases from V and 3 bases from J, with 13 bases between. Germline V gene sequence: CDR1 MDHEN, CDR2 SYDVKM. The CDR3 is made up of 14 amino acids. DNA for the CDR3: TGTGCCAGCACTAAACAGGGAAGTGGAAACACCATATATTTT. It codes for CASTKQGSGNTIYF.

This clone was recorded once. The chain has TRBV4-1 and TRBJ1-5; D remains unclear. Germline-derived CDR1 and CDR2 are MGHRA and YSYEKL. V shed 1 base and J shed 0 bases, with 4 bases lying between them. The CDR3 is 14 amino acids. The CDR3 here is CASSQGGSNQPQHF. The CDR3, as DNA: TGCGCCAGCAGCCAAGGAGGTAGCAATCAGCCCCAGCATTTT.

This sequence joins TRBV14 and TRBJ1-3; D is ambiguous. Germline CDR1 and CDR2: SGHDN and FVKESK. CDR3 length: 16 residues. Trimming removed 1 base at V and 4 bases at J, with 14 bases between. The CDR3 region is CASSQVRGKKGNTIYF. For the CDR3, the DNA is TGTGCCAGCAGCCAAGTAAGAGGGAAGAAAGGAAACACCATATATTTT.

The rearrangement joins TRBV15 to TRBJ1-3, with no clear D. The CDR3 is 13 amino acids. Trimming shortened V by 5 bases and J by 0 bases, and 5 bases separated the two germline ends. In germline, CDR1 is LNHNV, CDR2 YYDKDF (reference sequence). The CDR3 nucleotides read TGTGCCACCAGCGCAGGCTCTGGAAACACCATATATTTT. This sequence encodes CATSAGSGNTIYF.

The chain is built from TRBV18 and TRBJ2-5, with 15 bases that match TRBD2. CDR1 and CDR2 from the germline V gene are KGHSH and LQKENI. This CDR3 contains 18 residues. Trimming at V came to 4 bases and at J to 1 base, leaving 7 bases not matched to a gene. CDR3 DNA sequence: TGTGCCAGCTCACGGGGACTAGCGGGAGGAGGTATCCAAGAGACCCAGTACTTC. It yields the protein CASSRGLAGGGIQETQYF.

This chain links TRBV19 with TRBJ2-7; 12 bases are shared with TRBD2. Germline V lookup: CDR1 LNHDA, CDR2 SQIVND (reference sequence). The CDR3 runs 13 residues. Losses at the gene ends were 6 bases for V and 4 bases for J; bases not matched to a gene: 1. CDR3 sequence: CASRTSGSYEQYF. DNA for the CDR3: TGTGCCAGTAGGACTAGCGGGAGTTACGAGCAGTACTTC.

The CDR3 DNA reads TGTGCCAGCAGCCCTAGGACAGGGTCTGGCAATCAGCCCCAGCATTTT. Residues: CASSPRTGSGNQPQHF. The gene calls are TRBV5-8 and TRBJ1-5, with 8 positions matching TRBD1. J lost 2 bases, V lost 4 bases, and 8 bases had no gene match. This CDR3 spans 16 amino acids. Germline V gene sequence: CDR1 SGHTS, CDR2 YDEGEE.

This chain links TRBV19 with TRBJ1-5; 7 bases map to TRBD1. Per germline, CDR1 LNHDA and CDR2 SQIVND (reference sequence). The CDR3 spans 15 residues. This CDR3 reads CASSDRAPINQPQHF. CDR3 coding DNA: TGTGCGAGTTCCGACAGGGCTCCCATCAATCAGCCCCAGCATTTT.

This chain connects TRBV7-9 to TRBJ1-6; TRBD1 is a possible D gene (6 bases). This CDR3 region has 13 residues. Trimming took off 7 bases at V and 10 bases at J, with 14 bases between the two ends. Germline loops: CDR1 SEHNR, CDR2 FQNEAQ (reference sequence). This chain's CDR3 is CASTTGTGSPLHF. CDR3 nucleotide sequence: TGTGCCAGCACCACAGGGACTGGCTCACCCCTCCACTTT.